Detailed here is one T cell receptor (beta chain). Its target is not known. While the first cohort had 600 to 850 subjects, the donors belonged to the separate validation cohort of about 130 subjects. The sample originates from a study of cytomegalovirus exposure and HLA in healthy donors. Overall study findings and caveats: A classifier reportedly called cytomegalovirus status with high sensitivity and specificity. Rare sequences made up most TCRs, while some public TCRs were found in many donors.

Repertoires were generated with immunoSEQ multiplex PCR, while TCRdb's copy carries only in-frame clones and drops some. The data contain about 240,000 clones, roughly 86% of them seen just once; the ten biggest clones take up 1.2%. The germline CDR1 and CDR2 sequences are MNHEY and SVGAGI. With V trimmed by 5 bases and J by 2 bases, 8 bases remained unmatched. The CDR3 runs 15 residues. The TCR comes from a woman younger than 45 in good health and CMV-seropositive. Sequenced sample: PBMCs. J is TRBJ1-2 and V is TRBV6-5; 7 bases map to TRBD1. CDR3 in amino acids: CASSNRGAHNYGYTF. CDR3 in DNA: TGTGCCAGCAGTAACAGGGGCGCGCACAACTATGGCTACACCTTC.